These 10 T cell receptor beta chains originate from one sample sequenced in a study of beta chain features in type 1 diabetes. General study findings and limits: Across all four CD4+ subsets, people with type 1 diabetes showed modestly shorter TCRB CDR3s.

The investigators reverse transcribed all of the isolated RNA, so they sequenced expressed TCRB transcripts. The data were produced by immunoSEQ multiplex PCR, yet TCRdb's version contains in-frame clones alone and is incomplete. Here the sample spans around 97,000 clones, roughly 28% being singletons. No antigen has been identified for these receptors. Input material: central memory CD4+ T cells from blood. The receptors stem from a woman aged 18-35 years with type 1 diabetes.

This clone was counted many times. The chain employs TRBV18 and TRBJ2-7; TRBD2 might be the D (6 bases). The germline V and J ends were trimmed by 2 bases and 4 bases, with 15 bases remaining between them. This CDR3 is 15 amino acids long. Germline-derived CDR1 and CDR2 are KGHSH and LQKENI. The CDR3: CASSPGGARHYEQYV. The CDR3 DNA reads as TGTGCCAGCTCACCAGGCGGGGCCCGTCATTACGAGCAGTACGTC.

This clone was detected only a few times. The chain couples TRBV29-1 to TRBJ1-1; the D gene is possibly TRBD1 (5 bases). The V end was cut by 3 bases, the J end by 0 bases, with 8 bases between. Germline CDR1 is SQVTM and CDR2 is ANQGSEA. This CDR3 is built from 13 residues. The DNA of the CDR3 is TGCAGCGTTGAGACAGCGATGAACACTGAAGCTTTCTTT. Its translation is CSVETAMNTEAFF.

The V and J genes are TRBV19 and TRBJ2-7; TRBD2 matches at 7 bases. The CDR3 runs to 12 residues. V shed 10 bases and J 0 bases; nucleotides not matched to a gene: 3. Germline values: CDR1 LNHDA, CDR2 SQIVND (reference sequence). The CDR3 DNA reads TGTGCCACACGACTAGCCTCCTACGAGCAGTACTTC. Residues: CATRLASYEQYF.

This clone showed up just a few times. The chain links TRBV7-8 to TRBJ2-2; a possible D gene is TRBD2 (6 bases). There are 16 residues in the CDR3. Trimming took off 3 bases at V and 0 bases at J, with 11 bases between the two ends. Per germline, CDR1 SGHVS and CDR2 FQNEAQ. As DNA, the CDR3 is TGTGCCAGCAGCTTCGTAGCGGACTCGAACACCGGGGAGCTGTTTTTT. Translation: CASSFVADSNTGELFF.

Remarks on this clone: Compared with germline, one end of the junction differs, possibly owing to a read error. The chain has TRBV5-1 and TRBJ1-5; a weak D match, TRBD1 (5 bases). Germline CDR1 SGHRS, CDR2 YFSETQ. The length of the CDR3 is 15 residues. CDR3 coding DNA: TGCGCCAGCAGCTTGTCGGCAGGGAACAATCGGCCCCAGCATTTT. It codes for CASSLSAGNNRPQHF.

The rearrangement uses TRBV5-1 and TRBJ2-3; possibly TRBD2 for D (5 bases). Germline CDR1 is SGHRS and CDR2 is YFSETQ. V lost 0 bases, J lost 0 bases, and 11 bases lay in between. The CDR3 is 16 amino acids. In DNA, the CDR3 is TGCGCCAGCAGCTTGGTAATTAGCGCTAGCACAGATACGCAGTATTTT. This codes for CASSLVISASTDTQYF.

This clone was observed a few times. V is TRBV29-1 and J is TRBJ1-3; 11 bases line up with TRBD1. J gave up 0 bases and V 6 bases, and 4 bases lay outside the gene matches. Germline V gene data show CDR1 as SQVTM and CDR2 as ANQGSEA. The CDR3 contains 15 residues. CDR3 sequence reads: CSVAGQGASGNTIYF. The CDR3 DNA follows: TGCAGCGTGGCCGGACAGGGGGCCTCTGGAAACACCATATATTTT. The variable domain in full, with the rest retrieved from reference TRBV29-1 and TRBJ1-3, is SAVISQKPSRDICQRGTSLTIQCQVDSQVTMMFWYRQQPGQSLTLIATANQGSEATYESGFVIDKFPISRPNLTFSTLTVSNMSPEDSSIYLCSVAGQGASGNTIYFGEGSWLTVV.

The genes are TRBV19 and TRBJ2-1; tentatively, D is TRBD1 (6 bases). This CDR3 has 12 residues. Germline values: CDR1 LNHDA, CDR2 SQIVND (reference sequence). Trimming cost V 5 bases and J 9 bases, with 11 bases left between them. CDR3 nucleotide sequence: TGTGCCAGTAGTTGGACAGCCGGTGAGCAGTTCTTC. Protein: CASSWTAGEQFF. Combining the CDR3 with reference TRBV19 and TRBJ2-1 gives the whole variable domain DGGITQSPKYLFRKEGQNVTLSCEQNLNHDAMYWYRQDPGQGLRLIYYSQIVNDFQKGDIAEGYSVSREKKESFPLTVTSAQKNPTAFYLCASSWTAGEQFFGPGTRLTVL.

The CDR3 DNA reads TGTGCCAGCAGCTTGGGGGGGCAAGGGGCCAACGTCCTGACTTTC. Amino acid sequence: CASSLGGQGANVLTF. The V and J genes are TRBV5-4 and TRBJ2-6, with D maybe TRBD1 (6 bases). CDR3 length: 15 amino acids. Germline CDR1 reads SGHNT; CDR2 reads YYREEE (reference sequence). Trimming cost V 0 bases and J 4 bases, with 8 bases left between them.

V and J are TRBV7-9 and TRBJ1-2; D might be TRBD1 (6 bases). Germline loops: CDR1 SEHNR, CDR2 FQNEAQ (reference sequence). Trimming shortened V by 3 bases and J by 3 bases, and 11 bases separated the two germline ends. The CDR3 spans 14 residues. The CDR3 DNA sequence: TGTGCCAGCAGCTTCCGACAGGTCGACTATGGCTACACCTTC. It yields the protein CASSFRQVDYGYTF.